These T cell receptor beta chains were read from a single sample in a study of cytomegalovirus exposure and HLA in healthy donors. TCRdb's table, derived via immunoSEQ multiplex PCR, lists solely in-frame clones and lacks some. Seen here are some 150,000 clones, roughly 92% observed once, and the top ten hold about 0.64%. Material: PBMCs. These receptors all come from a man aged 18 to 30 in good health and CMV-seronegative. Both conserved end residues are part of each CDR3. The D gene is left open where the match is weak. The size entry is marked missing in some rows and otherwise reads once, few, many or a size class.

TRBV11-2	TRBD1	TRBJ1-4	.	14	CASSLARGREKLFF	TGTGCCAGCAGCTTAGCCAGGGGGCGGGAAAAACTGTTTTTT
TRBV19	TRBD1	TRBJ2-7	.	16	CASSSTGGAVAYEQYF	TGTGCCAGTAGTTCGACAGGGGGCGCGGTTGCCTACGAGCAGTACTTC
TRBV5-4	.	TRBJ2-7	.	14	CASSPGRGTYEQYF	TGTGCCAGCAGCCCCGGTCGGGGGACCTACGAGCAGTACTTC
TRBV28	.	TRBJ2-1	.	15	CASSLAGVTYNEQFF	TGTGCCAGCAGTTTGGCGGGCGTAACCTACAATGAGCAGTTCTTC
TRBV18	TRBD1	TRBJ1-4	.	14	CASSPLDRQGKLFF	TGTGCCAGCTCACCCCTGGACAGGCAAGGAAAACTGTTTTTT
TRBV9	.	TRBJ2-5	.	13	CASSVSTQETQYF	TGTGCCAGCAGCGTATCTACCCAAGAGACCCAGTACTTC
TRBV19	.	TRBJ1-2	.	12	CASSIRGGGYTF	TGTGCCAGTAGTATTCGAGGGGGTGGCTACACCTTC
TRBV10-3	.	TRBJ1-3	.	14	CAVRDSSSGNTIYF	TGTGCCGTCAGGGACTCCAGCTCTGGAAACACCATATATTTT
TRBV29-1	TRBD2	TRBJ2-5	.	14	CSVDLAGGQETQYF	TGCAGCGTTGACTTAGCGGGAGGCCAAGAGACCCAGTACTTC
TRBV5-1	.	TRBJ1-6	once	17	CASSLKGQGGDNSPLHF	TGCGCCAGCAGCTTGAAAGGGCAGGGAGGGGATAATTCACCCCTCCACTTT
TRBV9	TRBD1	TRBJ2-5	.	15	CASSVGRGYQETQYF	TGTGCCAGCAGCGTAGGCAGGGGGTACCAAGAGACCCAGTACTTC
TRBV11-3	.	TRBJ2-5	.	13	CASSTGNAETQYF	TGTGCCAGCAGCACCGGGAACGCGGAGACCCAGTACTTC
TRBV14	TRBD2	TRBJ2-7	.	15	CASSQGGLDAYEQYF	TGTGCCAGCAGCCAAGGGGGACTAGACGCCTACGAGCAGTACTTC
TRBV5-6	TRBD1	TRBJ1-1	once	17	CASSLFGTGGVGTEAFF	TGTGCCAGCAGCTTGTTCGGGACAGGGGGCGTGGGGACTGAAGCTTTCTTT
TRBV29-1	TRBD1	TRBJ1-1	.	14	CSVVARGLGTEAFF	TGCAGCGTTGTTGCAAGGGGGCTTGGCACTGAAGCTTTCTTT
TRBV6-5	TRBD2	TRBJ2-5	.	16	CASSYSRGGDQETQYF	TGTGCCAGCAGTTACTCGCGGGGGGGGGACCAAGAGACCCAGTACTTC
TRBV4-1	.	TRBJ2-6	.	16	CASSQDALPGANVLTF	TGCGCCAGCAGCCAAGATGCGCTCCCCGGGGCCAACGTCCTGACTTTC
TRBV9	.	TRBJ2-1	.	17	CASSPLGERGSRNEQFF	TGTGCCAGCAGCCCCCTGGGGGAACGGGGGAGCCGTAATGAGCAGTTCTTC
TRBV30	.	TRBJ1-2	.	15	CAWRPQGRGIYGYTF	TGTGCCTGGAGACCTCAGGGAAGGGGGATCTATGGCTACACCTTC
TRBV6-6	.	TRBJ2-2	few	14	CASSYGQVTGELFF	TGTGCCAGCAGTTACGGGCAAGTCACCGGGGAGCTGTTTTTT
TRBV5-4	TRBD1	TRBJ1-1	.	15	CASSPTTGVNTEAFF	TGTGCCAGCAGCCCGACCACAGGGGTGAACACTGAAGCTTTCTTT
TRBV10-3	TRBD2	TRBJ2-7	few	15	CAISSLSGGANEQYF	TGTGCCATCAGCTCTCTTAGCGGGGGGGCCAACGAGCAGTACTTC
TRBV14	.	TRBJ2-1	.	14	CASSQGWRQDEQFF	TGTGCCAGCAGCCAAGGTTGGAGGCAGGATGAGCAGTTCTTC
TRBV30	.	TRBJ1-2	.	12	CAWREKNYGYTF	TGTGCCTGGAGGGAGAAAAACTATGGCTACACCTTC
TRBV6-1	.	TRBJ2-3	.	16	CASSESRGARVDTQYF	TGTGCCAGCAGTGAATCCCGGGGGGCGCGTGTAGATACGCAGTATTTT
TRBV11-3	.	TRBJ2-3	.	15	CASASRDTSTDTQYF	TGTGCCAGCGCCAGCCGGGACACATCCACAGATACGCAGTATTTT
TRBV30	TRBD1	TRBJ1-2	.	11	CAFEGGEGYTF	TGTGCCTTTGAAGGGGGCGAAGGCTACACCTTC
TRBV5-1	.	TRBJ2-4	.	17	CASSLDPGHSGGNIQYF	TGCGCCAGCAGCTTGGATCCGGGACACTCTGGGGGAAACATTCAGTACTTC
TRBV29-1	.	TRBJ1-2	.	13	CSVSGEGSGGYTF	TGCAGCGTTTCGGGGGAGGGTTCAGGCGGCTACACCTTC
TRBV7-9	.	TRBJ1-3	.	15	CASSLGTGSGNTIYF	TGTGCCAGCAGCTTAGGTACGGGCTCTGGAAACACCATATATTTT
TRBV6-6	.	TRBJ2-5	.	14	CASSYDRRRETQYF	TGTGCCAGCAGTTACGACAGGCGCCGGGAGACCCAGTACTTC
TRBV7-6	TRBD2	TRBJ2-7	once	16	CASSRGLAGGPSEQYF	TGTGCCAGCAGCCGAGGACTAGCGGGGGGGCCGAGCGAGCAGTACTTC
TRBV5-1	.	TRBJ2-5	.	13	CASSVSVQETQYF	TGCGCCAGCAGCGTATCGGTACAAGAGACCCAGTACTTC
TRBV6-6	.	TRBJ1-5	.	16	CASGPQGRGVNQPQHF	TGTGCCAGCGGTCCCCAGGGGCGGGGGGTAAATCAGCCCCAGCATTTT
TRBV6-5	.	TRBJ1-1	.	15	CASSYSTNSNTEAFF	TGTGCCAGCAGTTACTCCACTAATTCGAACACTGAAGCTTTCTTT
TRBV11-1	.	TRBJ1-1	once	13	CASSLVPGTEAFF	TGTGCCAGCAGCTTAGTCCCGGGGACTGAAGCTTTCTTT
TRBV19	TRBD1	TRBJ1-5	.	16	CAGGGEGAASSQPQHF	TGTGCCGGGGGTGGTGAGGGGGCGGCGTCCAGTCAGCCCCAGCATTTT
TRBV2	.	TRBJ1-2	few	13	CASSARTVDGYTF	TGTGCCAGCAGTGCTCGGACAGTCGATGGCTACACCTTC
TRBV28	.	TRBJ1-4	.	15	CASSPGGGFNEKLFF	TGTGCCAGCAGCCCCGGGGGGGGATTTAATGAAAAACTGTTTTTT
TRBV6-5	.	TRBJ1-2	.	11	CASSSGSRYTF	TGTGCCAGCAGTTCAGGGTCCCGCTACACCTTC
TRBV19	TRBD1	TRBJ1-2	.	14	CASGDRAPNYGYTF	TGTGCCAGTGGAGACAGGGCTCCTAACTATGGCTACACCTTC
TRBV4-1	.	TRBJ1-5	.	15	CASSQDGGGGQPQHF	TGCGCCAGCAGCCAAGACGGGGGGGGCGGACAGCCCCAGCATTTT
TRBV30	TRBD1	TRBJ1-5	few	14	CAWRGQGDHQPQHF	TGTGCCTGGAGGGGACAGGGGGACCATCAGCCCCAGCATTTT
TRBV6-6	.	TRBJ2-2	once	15	CASSYARGTTGELFF	TGTGCCAGCAGTTACGCCAGGGGCACCACCGGGGAGCTGTTTTTT
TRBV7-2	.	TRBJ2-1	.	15	CASLGVGGGESEQFF	TGTGCCAGCTTAGGGGTGGGAGGAGGTGAATCCGAGCAGTTCTTC
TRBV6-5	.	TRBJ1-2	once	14	CASGNREVAYGYTF	TGTGCCAGCGGTAACAGGGAAGTAGCCTATGGCTACACCTTC
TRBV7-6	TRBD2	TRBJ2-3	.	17	CASSVLGTSSWTDTQYF	TGTGCCAGCAGCGTACTAGGGACTAGCTCGTGGACAGATACGCAGTATTTT